This T cell receptor (beta chain) came from a study of cytomegalovirus exposure and HLA in healthy donors. Study summary: HLA-typed donors were the source of approximately 86 million unique TCRs held in an early data release.

This PCR relied on a set of 60 Vbeta primers and 13 Jbeta primers. Sequencing used immunoSEQ multiplex PCR; TCRdb keeps in-frame clones, though not all of them. The data show roughly 76,000 clones, about nine tenths seen once. General study points: A link between a missense DCLRE1C variant and TCR beta V- and J-gene trimming emerged from a later analysis. HLA allele associations emerged for roughly 17,000 TCR beta sequences in a later analysis, at 0.05 false discovery rate.

Concerning this clone itself: Its antigen is unidentified.

Trimming removed 4 bases from V and 2 bases from J, with 5 bases in between. This CDR3 has 12 amino acids. Germline values: CDR1 SGHRS, CDR2 YFSETQ. The source of this sequence is a woman aged 25 to 39 in good health and CMV-seronegative. The chain has TRBV5-1 and TRBJ2-3; D not certain. The sequenced sample consisted of PBMCs. The CDR3 reads CASSTHTDTQYF. CDR3 in DNA: TGCGCCAGCAGCACACACACAGATACGCAGTATTTT.